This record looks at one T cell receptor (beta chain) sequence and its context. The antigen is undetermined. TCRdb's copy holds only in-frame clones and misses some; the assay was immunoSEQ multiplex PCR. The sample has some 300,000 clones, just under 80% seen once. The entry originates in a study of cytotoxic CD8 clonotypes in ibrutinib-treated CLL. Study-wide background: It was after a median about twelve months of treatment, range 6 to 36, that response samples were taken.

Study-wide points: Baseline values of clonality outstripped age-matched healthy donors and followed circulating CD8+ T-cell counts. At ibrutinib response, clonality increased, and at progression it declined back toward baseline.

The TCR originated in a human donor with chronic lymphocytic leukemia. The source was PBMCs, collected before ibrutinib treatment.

The CDR3 is CASSLQGGSYNEQFF. The CDR3, as DNA: TGCGCCAGCAGCTTGCAGGGAGGATCCTACAATGAGCAGTTCTTC. The V and J genes are TRBV5-1 and TRBJ2-1; TRBD2 might be the D (6 bases). Germline CDR1 is SGHRS and CDR2 is YFSETQ. The CDR3 totals 15 residues. V was trimmed by 1 base and J by 1 base, leaving 9 bases between them.